This TCR beta chain was observed in a study of blood T cells in healthy people across ages. For the second PCR, which ran for roughly 7 to 11 cycles, a sample-barcoded 5' primer and a J-beta primer mix were used. TCRdb reprocessed the 5' RACE reads via MiXCR and lists one record per CDR3 protein. The sample yields fewer than 1.5 million distinct CDR3 sequences, around two fifths seen once. Between the trimmed V and J ends, which lost 0 bases and 8 bases, there was a span of 5 bases. This CDR3 is built from 12 residues. Germline-derived CDR1 and CDR2 are MDHEN and SYDVKM. In its sample, this clonotype was seen a few times.

The sample taken for sequencing was blood. The sequence derives from a woman between 18 and 29 years old in good health. This chain links TRBV28 with TRBJ1-5; D call uncertain. CDR3 protein: CASSLWGKPQHF. Here the CDR3 DNA reads TGTGCCAGCAGTTTATGGGGTAAGCCCCAGCATTTT.